This TCR beta chain is from a study of shared clonotypes between healthy human individuals. Whole-study findings and limits: Memory subsets generally showed lower estimated richness than naive subsets.

Template for every sorted-subset replicate PCR totaled roughly 200 ng DNA, 25,000 to 35,000 T cell genomes. Libraries were prepared by immunoSEQ multiplex PCR; TCRdb keeps only in-frame clonotypes and omits some of them. The sample has roughly 1.5 million clones, 95% to 99% seen once. Splitting of CD4+ cells produced CD45RA+ naive and CD45RA-negative memory subsets. Comment on this clone: The antigen is undetermined.

The V end lost 5 bases, the J end lost 4 bases, and 8 bases lay between the germline ends. From germline, CDR1 is KGHSH and CDR2 LQKENI. CDR3 size: 13 residues. The clonotype originates from a man younger than 40 in good health. V and J are TRBV18 and TRBJ2-2; D is uncertain. The sample was naive CD4+ T cells sorted from blood. Subset noted: CD45RA+ positively selected. CDR3 DNA: TGTGCCAGCTCAGTACAACCCACCGGGGAGCTGTTTTTT. It encodes CASSVQPTGELFF.